This T cell receptor (beta chain) was obtained from a study of blood T cell repertoires in COVID-19 (dated by TCRdb to the early 2020s). Context from the whole study: Samples covering the acute and convalescent phases of COVID-19 were provided by collaborators in the United States, Italy and Spain. The material from the prospective study consisted of cDNA or gDNA derived from T cells, B-cell-depleted T cells, or PBMCs. Subjects who had been exposed to COVID-19, were actively infected with it, or had recovered from it provided the deeply sampled blood TCRbeta repertoires that made up the dataset. The repertoires were released in a freely available public database intended as a resource for research on the immune response to SARS-CoV-2. Samples came from the ongoing ImmuneRACE study (first 160 participants) plus 1,254 subjects from 6 global collaborators. The sample metadata nearly always contained a de-identified subject ID, COVID-19 status, age in years and sex. Where HLA class I and class II types were available, the types were taken from metadata supplied by the sample provider, not from assay-based typing. The full study reports these points: The quantity of clinical and demographic metadata differed by source and by participant and was supplied without curation.

Compared with germline, V lacks 3 bases and J lacks 2 bases; bases without a gene match: 4. The CDR3 measures 15 amino acids from cysteine to phenylalanine. Of all the DNA, just the CDR3 is kept, 45 bases in frame from base 1. CDR1 and CDR2, per the germline V gene, are SGDLS and YYNGEE. TCRbeta CDR3 regions were amplified from genomic DNA using the immunoSEQ Assay, a bias-controlled multiplex PCR. From the authors' description of their analysis: The number of nucleated cells in each sample was estimated by amplification of reference gene primers within the assay. Sequence reads were collapsed and filtered to measure the absolute abundance of every unique TCRbeta CDR3 rearrangement. For each sample, productive Simpson clonality was calculated as the square root of Simpson's diversity index across productive rearrangements. This immuneACCESS table, as held by TCRdb, lists in-frame sequences with V and J called but not all clones. Of the missing ones, under half trace to an unresolved V gene in checked studies; the others have no known cause. V and J calls and clone size come straight from that table; D and trimming were deduced from the DNA. Counted in this sample were some 210,000 clones; around 80% of them appeared once. 4.3% of the sample rests with the top ten.

Notes on this clone: Its antigen remains unidentified. No much larger clone is present one base from it, and per-base qualities are unavailable.

Participants in the prospective study were enrolled through a virtual design, were aged roughly 18 to 95 years, and lived in about two dozen United States geographic areas. Cohort assignment in the prospective study relied on participant-reported clinical history from a screening survey and a study questionnaire. Each participant in the prospective study had whole blood, serum and a nasopharyngeal or oropharyngeal swab collected by mobile phlebotomists. Prospective study participants could optionally give additional blood draws and questionnaires over an approximately 2-month period. Before DNA extraction, blood samples from the prospective study were shipped at room temperature or frozen.

Sequencing was carried out using PBMCs or T cells enriched from blood (not recorded which). The origin of this receptor is a young man with acute COVID-19. The chain is assembled from TRBV9 and TRBJ2-2; the central 7 bases match TRBD2. For the CDR3, the sequence is CASSEGLLNTGELFF. Read as DNA, the sequence is TGTGCCAGCAGCGAGGGACTACTTAACACCGGGGAGCTGTTTTTT.